This is a list of T cell receptor beta chains from one sample in a study of response to subunit inactivated influenza vaccine. TCRdb processed the RT-PCR reads anew with MiXCR; each CDR3 protein has one entry. Among about 520,000 distinct CDR3 sequences listed, approximately 7.3% were seen once. The sample consisted of PBMCs from blood, taken roughly 24 months after vaccination. The receptors were sampled from a man aged 50-75 years who received an inactivated influenza vaccine. Each CDR3 is given with its conserved first and last residue. D genes are given only for firm matches. Not all rows give a size; the values are once, few, many and, for expanded clones, a class.

j_gene | abundance | v_gene | d_gene | CDR3aa | CDR3nt
TRBJ1-2 | many | TRBV7-9 | TRBD1 | CASRSPGGYGYTF | TGTGCCAGCAGATCCCCAGGGGGCTATGGCTACACCTTC
TRBJ2-5 | few | TRBV7-9 | - | CASSFLRNQETQYF | TGTGCCAGCAGCTTTCTCCGGAACCAAGAGACCCAGTACTTC
TRBJ1-2 | many | TRBV3-1 | TRBD1 | CASSPPGTADRGYTF | TGTGCCAGCAGCCCTCCCGGGACAGCGGATCGTGGCTACACCTTC
TRBJ2-1 | many | TRBV7-2 | TRBD2 | CASSLAASGTFPNEQFF | TGTGCCAGCAGCTTAGCGGCTAGCGGGACTTTCCCCAATGAGCAGTTCTTC
TRBJ2-1 | few | TRBV6-6 | - | CASRRQENNEQFF | TGTGCCAGCAGGCGACAGGAAAACAATGAGCAGTTCTTC
TRBJ2-1 | few | TRBV6-1 | TRBD1 | CASRVGQYNEQFF | TGTGCCAGCAGGGTGGGACAGTACAATGAGCAGTTCTTC
TRBJ2-3 | - | TRBV29-1 | TRBD1 | CSPQGADTQYF | TGCAGTCCCCAGGGGGCAGATACGCAGTATTTT
TRBJ2-1 | many | TRBV9 | TRBD2 | CASSGGLAGYNEQFF | TGTGCCAGCAGCGGGGGACTAGCGGGGTACAATGAGCAGTTCTTC
TRBJ2-1 | many | TRBV4-2 | TRBD2 | CASSPSGLAGKTSSYNEQFF | TGTGCCAGCAGCCCTTCTGGGCTAGCGGGCAAAACTAGCTCCTACAATGAGCAGTTCTTC
TRBJ1-1 | few | TRBV7-2 | - | CASSLAPREAEAFF | TGTGCCAGCAGCTTAGCGCCCAGGGAGGCTGAAGCTTTCTTT
TRBJ2-3 | - | TRBV7-9 | TRBD2 | CASSSQRENTDTQYF | TGTGCCAGCAGCTCCCAGCGGGAGAACACAGATACGCAGTATTTT
TRBJ2-7 | - | TRBV6-1 | - | CASRPSVGAYEQYF | TGTGCCAGCAGGCCCTCTGTCGGGGCCTACGAGCAGTACTTC
TRBJ1-5 | many | TRBV7-8 | - | CASSLSGTFSNQPQHF | TGTGCCAGCAGCTTGAGTGGGACATTTAGCAATCAGCCCCAGCATTTT
TRBJ2-3 | - | TRBV4-1 | - | CASSSASWQDTQYF | TGCGCCAGCAGCTCGGCCTCCTGGCAAGATACGCAGTATTTT
TRBJ2-5 | many | TRBV12-3/TRBV12-4 | - | CASREEGESETQYF | TGTGCCAGCCGAGAAGAAGGGGAGAGCGAGACCCAGTACTTC
TRBJ2-5 | few | TRBV6-2/TRBV6-3 | - | CASSYYGETQYF | TGTGCCAGCAGTTACTATGGGGAGACCCAGTACTTC
TRBJ1-2 | - | TRBV5-5 | TRBD1 | CASSSGQGRNGYTF | TGTGCCAGCAGCTCCGGACAGGGGCGGAATGGCTACACCTTC
TRBJ2-1 | - | TRBV20-1 | - | CSASNTGQAEQFF | TGCAGTGCTAGCAATACAGGGCAGGCTGAGCAGTTCTTC
TRBJ2-1 | - | TRBV5-4 | - | CASSLLEFGEQFF | TGTGCCAGCAGCTTGTTGGAGTTCGGTGAGCAGTTCTTC
TRBJ2-3 | - | TRBV2 | TRBD2 | CASSASGPTDTQYF | TGTGCCAGCAGTGCTAGCGGGCCCACAGATACGCAGTATTTT
TRBJ2-7 | - | TRBV14 | TRBD2 | CASQKAGRAYEQYF | TGTGCCAGTCAGAAAGCGGGAAGGGCTTACGAGCAGTACTTC
TRBJ2-7 | few | TRBV7-2 | TRBD2 | CASSPRGTSGGYEQYF | TGTGCCAGCAGCCCCCGAGGGACTAGCGGGGGGTACGAGCAGTACTTC
TRBJ2-7 | many | TRBV20-1 | - | CSAGTYEQYF | TGCAGTGCGGGGACCTACGAGCAGTACTTC
TRBJ2-7 | few | TRBV20-1 | TRBD1 | CSATLDRGLYEQYF | TGCAGTGCTACCCTAGACAGGGGGCTCTACGAGCAGTACTTC
TRBJ2-5 | - | TRBV7-2 | - | CASSRRTTPVGETQYF | TGTGCCAGCAGCAGAAGGACAACTCCCGTGGGAGAGACCCAGTACTTC
TRBJ2-2 | many | TRBV12-5 | TRBD2 | CASGPGLADTGELFF | TGTGCTAGTGGTCCCGGACTAGCGGACACCGGGGAGCTGTTTTTT
TRBJ2-3 | many | TRBV7-8 | TRBD2 | CASSSVAGAPPPQYF | TGTGCCAGCAGCTCAGTAGCGGGGGCACCACCTCCGCAGTATTTT
TRBJ2-7 | few | TRBV10-3 | - | CAISDPGVSIYEQYF | TGTGCCATCAGTGACCCAGGCGTTAGCATCTACGAGCAGTACTTC
TRBJ2-1 | - | TRBV20-1 | TRBD2 | CSAGGVTPQSYNEQFF | TGCAGTGCTGGGGGGGTAACCCCACAATCCTACAATGAGCAGTTCTTC
TRBJ2-7 | many | TRBV2 | - | CASSPFMLSYEQYF | TGTGCCAGCAGTCCCTTTATGCTCTCCTACGAGCAGTACTTC
TRBJ1-1 | many | TRBV7-8 | - | CASSLAENENGEAFF | TGTGCCAGCAGCTTAGCCGAGAACGAGAACGGTGAAGCTTTCTTT
TRBJ2-1 | many | TRBV6-2/TRBV6-3 | - | CASRKSGNPYNEQFF | TGTGCCAGCAGAAAATCAGGAAATCCCTACAATGAGCAGTTCTTC
TRBJ2-1 | - | TRBV19 | TRBD2 | CASDYGGAAEQFF | TGTGCCAGTGACTACGGGGGGGCCGCTGAGCAGTTCTTC
TRBJ2-7 | - | TRBV12-3/TRBV12-4 | TRBD2 | CASSDSGRTSEQYF | TGTGCCAGCAGCGATAGCGGGAGGACCAGCGAGCAGTACTTC
TRBJ2-3 | - | TRBV3-1 | - | CASSQVLSTHTDTQYF | TGTGCCAGCAGCCAAGTGTTGAGCACACACACAGATACGCAGTATTTT
TRBJ2-3 | - | TRBV5-1 | TRBD2 | CASSLQLAGGSNTQYF | TGCGCCAGCAGCTTACAACTAGCGGGAGGTTCAAATACGCAGTATTTT
TRBJ2-1 | few | TRBV6-2/TRBV6-3 | - | CASRKGQLDEQFF | TGTGCCAGCAGGAAAGGGCAGCTCGATGAGCAGTTCTTC
TRBJ2-5 | few | TRBV20-1 | TRBD2 | CSARDISGGVQETQYF | TGCAGTGCTAGAGATATTAGCGGGGGGGTCCAAGAGACCCAGTACTTC
TRBJ2-1 | many | TRBV4-3 | - | CASSQEDFGPQFF | TGCGCCAGCAGCCAAGAAGATTTCGGCCCACAGTTCTTC
TRBJ2-1 | many | TRBV20-1 | - | CSAIEITDSYNEQFF | TGCAGTGCTATAGAGATCACCGACAGCTACAATGAGCAGTTCTTC
TRBJ2-2 | - | TRBV6-1 | TRBD2 | CASRLLAGEDANTGELFF | TGTGCCAGCAGACTACTAGCGGGGGAAGACGCGAACACCGGGGAGCTGTTTTTT
TRBJ1-2 | - | TRBV2 | TRBD1 | CASSDRDSPQGGYTF | TGTGCCAGCAGTGATAGGGACAGCCCCCAGGGCGGCTACACCTTC
TRBJ1-1 | many | TRBV20-1 | - | CSARDGTVNTEAFF | TGCAGTGCTAGAGATGGGACTGTTAACACTGAAGCTTTCTTT
TRBJ2-5 | many | TRBV7-2 | - | CASSRAGVQETQYF | TGTGCCAGCAGTCGGGCAGGGGTCCAAGAGACCCAGTACTTC
TRBJ1-2 | few | TRBV25-1 | - | CASSEYIYGSGYTF | TGTGCCAGCAGTGAATATATATATGGTTCCGGCTACACCTTC
TRBJ2-7 | - | TRBV12-3/TRBV12-4 | - | CASDEGRFPYEQYF | TGTGCCAGCGATGAGGGACGTTTCCCCTACGAGCAGTACTTC
TRBJ1-6 | many | TRBV7-9 | - | CASTFAAYNSPLHF | TGTGCCAGCACCTTCGCGGCCTATAATTCACCCCTCCACTTT
TRBJ2-1 | - | TRBV7-3 | TRBD2 | CASSLTSGRIENNEQFF | TGTGCCAGCAGCTTAACTAGCGGGAGGATCGAGAATAATGAGCAGTTCTTC
TRBJ2-1 | few | TRBV7-2 | - | CASSLAFGQNEQFF | TGTGCCAGCAGCTTAGCGTTTGGTCAGAATGAGCAGTTCTTC
TRBJ2-1 | many | TRBV29-1 | TRBD2 | CSVGRTSDEQFF | TGCAGCGTTGGAAGGACTAGCGATGAGCAGTTCTTC
TRBJ2-1 | few | TRBV7-9 | TRBD2 | CASSFLAGGEQFF | TGTGCCAGCAGCTTCCTAGCGGGAGGGGAGCAGTTCTTC